Below are 29 T cell receptor beta chains sequenced from a single sample in a study of OX40 agonist ivuxolimab in advanced cancers. Assay used: immunoSEQ multiplex PCR; TCRdb lists only in-frame clones, some missing. The sample lists more than 65,000 clones; approximately 88% were seen once. Here the sequenced sample was CD4+ or CD8+ T cells sorted from blood, taken in a trial of the OX40 agonist ivuxolimab. These receptors originate from an adult with an advanced solid tumor such as melanoma, head and neck, liver or kidney cancer.

The chain has TRBV7-2 and TRBJ2-1, with 9 bases that match TRBD2. Germline lookup yields CDR1 SGHTA and CDR2 FQGNSA. After removal of 6 bases from V and 4 bases from J, the junction contained 10 bases not matched to a gene. The CDR3 runs to 16 residues. The CDR3 coding sequence is TGTGCCAGCAGTAATAAAGCGGGGGGACATTACAATGAGCAGTTCTTC. Protein product: CASSNKAGGHYNEQFF.

The chain carries TRBV5-1 and TRBJ2-2, with unresolved D. The CDR3 has 15 amino acids. V was shortened by 4 bases and J by 4 bases, with 14 bases between the two germline ends. Germline V gene sequence: CDR1 SGHRS, CDR2 YFSETQ. The CDR3 is CASSPPAFGTGELFF. In DNA, the CDR3 is TGCGCCAGCAGCCCCCCAGCCTTTGGCACCGGGGAGCTGTTTTTT.

The chain links TRBV5-3 to TRBJ1-3, with a weak D call TRBD1 (6 bases). TRBV5-3 is labeled an ORF, and its function is uncertain. The germline V and J ends were trimmed by 4 bases and 0 bases, with 14 bases remaining between them. This CDR3 is 16 amino acids long. In DNA, the CDR3 is TGTGCCAGAAGCCGCAGGGGCCGCCACTCTGGAAACACCATATATTTT. Residues: CARSRRGRHSGNTIYF.

J is TRBJ1-5 and V is TRBV19, with TRBD1 as a possible D gene (6 bases). Germline CDR1 is LNHDA and CDR2 is SQIVND (reference sequence). The CDR3 runs 16 residues. Between the trimmed V and J ends, which lost 0 bases and 9 bases, there was a span of 18 bases. The CDR3 spells CASSIDPQGLGRPQHF. CDR3 DNA: TGTGCCAGTAGTATAGACCCACAGGGTTTGGGGAGGCCCCAGCATTTT. The variable domain in full, with the rest retrieved from reference TRBV19 and TRBJ1-5, is DGGITQSPKYLFRKEGQNVTLSCEQNLNHDAMYWYRQDPGQGLRLIYYSQIVNDFQKGDIAEGYSVSREKKESFPLTVTSAQKNPTAFYLCASSIDPQGLGRPQHFGDGTRLSIL.

The V and J genes are TRBV11-2 and TRBJ1-1; TRBD1 matches 9 bases. CDR1 is SGHAT and CDR2 is FQNNGV in the germline V gene. The trim removed 5 bases at V and 5 bases at J, leaving 9 bases unmatched. The CDR3 extends over 15 amino acids. The CDR3 DNA reads TGTGCCAGCAGCCCCCGAATAGACAGGGGGACTGAAGCTTTCTTT. As protein: CASSPRIDRGTEAFF.

This clone came up once. The chain is built from TRBV5-4 and TRBJ2-1; 12 nucleotides match TRBD2. This CDR3 has 17 amino acids. Trimming took 0 bases from V and 1 from J; bases not matched to a gene: 2. Germline loops: CDR1 SGHNT, CDR2 YYREEE (reference sequence). In DNA, the CDR3 is TGTGCCAGCAGCTTGGCTAGCGGGGGGGTATCCTACAATGAGCAGTTCTTC. It is translated as CASSLASGGVSYNEQFF. Full variable domain (remainder filled in from reference TRBV5-4 and TRBJ2-1): ETGVTQSPTHLIKTRGQQVTLRCSSQSGHNTVSWYQQALGQGPQFIFQYYREEENGRGNFPPRFSGLQFPNYSSELNVNALELDDSALYLCASSLASGGVSYNEQFFGPGTRLTVL.

The CDR3, as DNA: TGTGCCAGCAGGCCCCCGGGAACTGGAAACACCATATATTTT. It codes for CASRPPGTGNTIYF. The chain links TRBV28 to TRBJ1-3; no clear D gene. Trimming stripped 6 bases from V and 2 bases from J, with 11 bases between. The CDR3 is 14 residues long. The V gene's germline CDR1 is MDHEN and CDR2 SYDVKM.

The chain joins TRBV2 to TRBJ2-3; 8 bases line up with TRBD2. After removal of 5 bases from V and 6 bases from J, the junction contained 7 bases not matched to a gene. Germline assignment: CDR1 SNHLY and CDR2 FYNNEI. CDR3 size: 14 residues. This CDR3 is CASSLAGSEDTQYF. CDR3 DNA sequence: TGTGCCAGCAGTTTAGCGGGGAGCGAGGATACGCAGTATTTT.

The chain recombines TRBV6-6 with TRBJ2-7; no clear D gene. This CDR3 has 13 residues. Between the trimmed V and J ends, which lost 0 bases and 2 bases, there was a span of 5 bases. CDR1 MNHNY and CDR2 SVGAGI come from the germline V gene (reference sequence). The CDR3 bases are TGTGCCAGCAGTTACTCGGGCACCTACGAGCAGTACTTC. Translated: CASSYSGTYEQYF.

The chain has TRBV6-5 and TRBJ1-2; 9 bases match TRBD1. CDR1 is MNHEY and CDR2 is SVGAGI in the germline V gene. J was trimmed by 3 bases and V by 5 bases; bases with no gene match: 4. The CDR3 is 14 residues long. CDR3 DNA sequence: TGTGCCAGCAGTCACAGGGGGCGCGACTATGGCTACACCTTC. It translates to CASSHRGRDYGYTF.

As DNA, the CDR3 is TGTGCCAGCAGCTTAACAGGGGATTCACCCCTCCACTTT. Amino acid sequence: CASSLTGDSPLHF. The chain has TRBV11-2 and TRBJ1-6, with TRBD1 matching 7 bases. Germline-derived CDR1 and CDR2 are SGHAT and FQNNGV. With 2 bases clipped from V and 8 bases from J, the junction kept 0 bases outside the gene matches. CDR3 size: 13 residues.

The chain joins TRBV5-4 to TRBJ1-2, with TRBD1 identical over 7 bases. Germline V gene sequence: CDR1 SGHNT, CDR2 YYREEE (reference sequence). After removal of 2 bases from V and 6 bases from J, the junction contained 7 bases not matched to a gene. This CDR3 is built from 14 residues. CDR3 DNA sequence: TGTGCCAGCAGCTTCGAGACAGGGAGAAATGGCTACACCTTC. Protein product: CASSFETGRNGYTF. Filled out from reference TRBV5-4 and TRBJ1-2, the complete variable domain reads ETGVTQSPTHLIKTRGQQVTLRCSSQSGHNTVSWYQQALGQGPQFIFQYYREEENGRGNFPPRFSGLQFPNYSSELNVNALELDDSALYLCASSFETGRNGYTFGSGTRLTVV.

The chain has TRBV9 and TRBJ1-1; D is ambiguous. The germline CDR1 and CDR2 sequences are SGDLS and YYNGEE. The V end lost 3 bases, the J end lost 6 bases, and 15 bases lay between the germline ends. This CDR3 contains 14 residues. Here the CDR3 DNA reads TGTGCCAGCAGCGCCCCGTCTGACCCCGCTGAAGCTTTCTTT. Translation: CASSAPSDPAEAFF.

J is TRBJ2-3 and V is TRBV18; D gene unclear. Germline values: CDR1 KGHSH, CDR2 LQKENI. The CDR3 runs to 16 residues. Trimming removed 1 base from V and 0 bases from J, with 11 bases in between. CDR3: CASSPRAVQSTDTQYF. Here the CDR3 DNA reads TGTGCCAGCTCACCACGGGCAGTACAGAGCACAGATACGCAGTATTTT.

The V gene is TRBV10-3, the J gene TRBJ2-3; weak D call: TRBD2 (5 bases). Per germline, CDR1 ENHRY and CDR2 SYGVKD. The CDR3 has 11 amino acids. The ends were cut back, 10 bases at V and 2 bases at J, with 7 bases in the middle. The CDR3 DNA reads TGTGCCACCCGGGACACAGATACGCAGTATTTT. This gives the protein CATRDTDTQYF.

The chain couples TRBV2 to TRBJ1-4; D is unresolved. CDR3 length: 12 amino acids. The V end was cut by 6 bases, the J end by 7 bases, with 9 bases between. Germline CDR1 reads SNHLY; CDR2 reads FYNNEI. CDR3 region: CASRVTGEKLFF. The CDR3 DNA is TGTGCCAGCAGGGTGACGGGTGAAAAACTGTTTTTT.

The V call is TRBV5-1, the J call TRBJ1-1; tentative D call: TRBD1 (5 bases). This CDR3 has 13 amino acids. Germline V CDR1 and CDR2: SGHRS, YFSETQ. Trimming took off 4 bases at V and 1 base at J, with 8 bases between the two ends. CDR3 sequence: CASSKDTNTEAFF. CDR3 nucleotides: TGCGCCAGCAGCAAGGACACGAACACTGAAGCTTTCTTT. The variable domain in full, with the rest retrieved from reference TRBV5-1 and TRBJ1-1, is KAGVTQTPRYLIKTRGQQVTLSCSPISGHRSVSWYQQTPGQGLQFLFEYFSETQRNKGNFPGRFSGRQFSNSRSEMNVSTLELGDSALYLCASSKDTNTEAFFGQGTRLTVV.

The chain carries TRBV6-6 and TRBJ2-4; D is undetermined. The CDR3 contains 14 residues. V was pared by 4 bases and J by 3 bases, with 10 bases between. Germline V gives CDR1 MNHNY, CDR2 SVGAGI (reference sequence). The CDR3 DNA reads as TGTGCCAGCAGTTCGACGGTGAACAAAAACATTCAGTACTTC. Its translation is CASSSTVNKNIQYF.

This clone came up once. This sequence joins TRBV6-1 and TRBJ1-2; D not certain. The CDR3 runs to 12 residues. CDR1 and CDR2 from the germline V gene are MNHNS and SASEGT. The V gene lost 5 bases and the J gene lost 4 bases, with 8 bases spanning the gap. CDR3 in amino acids: CASSRVSYGYTF. The CDR3 bases are TGTGCCAGCAGTAGGGTATCCTATGGCTACACCTTC.

As DNA, the CDR3 is TGTGCCAGCAGTCAGTCCTTTACAGGGGGCTATGGCTACACCTTC. Protein product: CASSQSFTGGYGYTF. The chain couples TRBV2 to TRBJ1-2; 8 bases fit TRBD1. The CDR3 sequence is 15 residues long. Germline V CDR1 and CDR2: SNHLY, FYNNEI. Trimming removed 5 bases from V and 4 bases from J; junction bases left unmatched: 9.

The CDR3: CASSSYPRADTEAFF. The CDR3 nucleotides read TGCGCCAGCAGCTCCTACCCCAGAGCGGACACTGAAGCTTTCTTT. The chain has TRBV5-1 and TRBJ1-1, with unresolved D. CDR1 is SGHRS, CDR2 YFSETQ, per germline. The CDR3 consists of 15 residues. Trimming took off 3 bases at V and 3 bases at J, with 15 bases between the two ends.

This chain connects TRBV10-3 to TRBJ2-5; 11 bases line up with TRBD1. Per the germline V gene, CDR1 is ENHRY and CDR2 is SYGVKD. Trimming cost V 6 bases and J 4 bases; bases outside gene matches: 1. This CDR3 has 13 amino acids. The CDR3 sequence is CAISGQGAETQYF. The CDR3, as DNA: TGTGCCATCAGCGGACAGGGGGCAGAGACCCAGTACTTC.

This clone showed up just once. The chain joins TRBV18 to TRBJ1-1; D call uncertain. The CDR3 covers 14 residues. The germline CDR1 and CDR2 sequences are KGHSH and LQKENI. Trimming removed 5 bases from V and 0 bases from J, with 10 bases in between. The CDR3 nucleotides are TGTGCCAGCTCATCGGCAACAGTGAACACTGAAGCTTTCTTT. It translates to CASSSATVNTEAFF.

The V gene is TRBV7-3, the J gene TRBJ1-2; no firm D call. Trimming removed 5 bases at V and 2 bases at J, with 9 bases between. The V gene's germline CDR1 is SGHTA and CDR2 FQGTGA. The CDR3 totals 13 residues. CDR3 sequence reads: CASSPDQNYGYTF. DNA for the CDR3: TGTGCCAGCAGCCCGGATCAGAACTATGGCTACACCTTC.

In the case of this clone: Other DNA sequences in this specimen translate into the identical CDR3. This chain links TRBV28 with TRBJ2-7, with D perhaps TRBD1 (5 bases). This CDR3 spans 12 amino acids. The germline CDR1 and CDR2 sequences are MDHEN and SYDVKM. Trimming removed 8 bases from V and 4 bases from J, with 12 bases in between. The CDR3 sequence: CASLRGTYEQYF. The CDR3 DNA reads as TGTGCCAGCCTTAGGGGAACTTACGAGCAGTACTTC.

The gene calls are TRBV5-4 and TRBJ2-2; either TRBD1 or TRBD2 may fit D (5 bases each). The CDR3 covers 16 residues. Germline V gene lookup returns CDR1 SGHNT and CDR2 YYREEE (reference sequence). V was cut by 2 bases and J by 3 bases, with 14 bases left in between. The CDR3 nucleotides read TGTGCCAGCAGCTTCGCGATCGGGGCGGACACCGGGGAGCTGTTTTTT. This translates into CASSFAIGADTGELFF.

The chain employs TRBV5-4 and TRBJ2-3, with 13 bases fitting TRBD2. The CDR3 is 18 amino acids. CDR1 SGHNT and CDR2 YYREEE come from the germline V gene (reference sequence). Trimming removed 5 bases from V and 2 bases from J; junction bases left unmatched: 11. CDR3 protein: CASRRTSGGPLYTDTQYF. The CDR3 region has the DNA TGTGCCAGCAGGAGGACTAGCGGGGGCCCTCTTTACACAGATACGCAGTATTTT.

This rearrangement joins TRBV10-2 to TRBJ1-6, with D hard to call. The V and J ends lost 8 bases and 3 bases respectively, with 14 bases between them. The CDR3 totals 15 residues. Per germline, CDR1 WSHSY and CDR2 SAAADI. CDR3: CASLPADHYNSPLHF. The CDR3 bases are TGCGCCAGCTTGCCAGCCGATCACTATAATTCACCCCTCCACTTT.

The V gene is TRBV6-6, the J gene TRBJ2-7, with no clear D. The V and J ends lost 2 bases and 1 base respectively, with 9 bases between them. The CDR3 consists of 14 residues. The germline V gene encodes CDR1 MNHNY and CDR2 SVGAGI (reference sequence). Here the CDR3 DNA reads TGTGCCAGCAGTTACAGCCCTGAATCCTACGAGCAGTACTTC. Its translation: CASSYSPESYEQYF.